One TCR beta chain is described in this entry. The sample originates from a study of blood T cells in healthy people across ages. The second PCR ran about 6 to 12 cycles with a sample-barcoded 5' primer and J-beta primers. TCRdb passed the 5' RACE reads through MiXCR, listing each CDR3 protein once. Among 380,000 or so distinct CDR3 sequences listed, 50% to 60% were seen once. The CDR3 totals 12 residues. Trimming shortened V by 4 bases and J by 6 bases, and 9 bases separated the two germline ends. Per germline, CDR1 SEHNR and CDR2 FQNEAQ (reference sequence). The chain links TRBV7-9 to TRBJ2-5, with unresolved D. Sequencing was carried out using blood. The source is a man aged 60 to 75 in good health. DNA of the CDR3: TGTGCCAGCAGCTCAGATGGCAAGACCCAGTACTTC. Its translation: CASSSDGKTQYF.